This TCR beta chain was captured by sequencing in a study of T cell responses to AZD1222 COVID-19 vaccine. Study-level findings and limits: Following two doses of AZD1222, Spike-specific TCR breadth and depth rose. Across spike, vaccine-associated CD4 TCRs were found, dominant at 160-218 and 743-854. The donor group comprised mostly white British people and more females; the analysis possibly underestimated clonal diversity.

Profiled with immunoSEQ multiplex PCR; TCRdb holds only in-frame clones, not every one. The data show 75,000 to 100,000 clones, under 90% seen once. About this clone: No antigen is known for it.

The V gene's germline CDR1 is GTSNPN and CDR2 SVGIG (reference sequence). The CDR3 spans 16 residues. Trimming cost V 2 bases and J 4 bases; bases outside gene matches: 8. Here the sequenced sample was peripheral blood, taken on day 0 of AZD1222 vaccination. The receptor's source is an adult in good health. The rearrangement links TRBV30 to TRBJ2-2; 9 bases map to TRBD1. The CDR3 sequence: CAWSLPTGGPTGELFF. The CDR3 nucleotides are TGTGCCTGGAGTCTTCCCACAGGGGGCCCCACCGGGGAGCTGTTTTTT.